Listed below are T cell receptor beta chains from one sample, sequenced in a study of T cell responses to AZD1222 COVID-19 vaccine. Using immunoSEQ multiplex PCR, the repertoire was profiled, and TCRdb retains in-frame clones only, with some absent. The sample lists around 99,000 clones, about 88% occurring once. The source material was peripheral blood, sampled on day 0 of AZD1222 vaccination. These receptors were taken from an adult in good health. CDR3s include the opening cysteine and the closing phenylalanine or tryptophan. D genes are given only for firm matches. Clone size is not always given. Where it is, it says once, few, many or a class for expanded clones.

v_call: TRBV15; d_call: -; clone_size: -; j_call: TRBJ1-1; cdr3_nt: TGTGCCACCAGCAGAGTAACGGGTTTTGTCACTGAAGCTTTCTTT; cdr3_aa: CATSRVTGFVTEAFF
v_call: TRBV19; d_call: -; clone_size: -; j_call: TRBJ1-5; cdr3_nt: TGTGCCATCAGAACTAAGCGGGACCCCGTGGGGAATCAGCCCCAGCATTTT; cdr3_aa: CAIRTKRDPVGNQPQHF
v_call: TRBV6-5; d_call: -; clone_size: -; j_call: TRBJ1-3; cdr3_nt: TGTGCCAGCAGCCCCTCATGGGGGAGTGGAAACACCATATATTTT; cdr3_aa: CASSPSWGSGNTIYF
v_call: TRBV3-1/TRBV3-2; d_call: -; clone_size: -; j_call: TRBJ1-5; cdr3_nt: TGTGCCAGCGGTCTCAGGTATAGCAATCAGCCCCAGCATTTT; cdr3_aa: CASGLRYSNQPQHF
v_call: TRBV6-5; d_call: -; clone_size: -; j_call: TRBJ2-7; cdr3_nt: TGTGCCAGCAGTTACTCCCAACGTGGCGGAACCTACGAGCAGTACTTC; cdr3_aa: CASSYSQRGGTYEQYF
v_call: TRBV3-1/TRBV3-2; d_call: TRBD2; clone_size: -; j_call: TRBJ2-5; cdr3_nt: TGTGCCAGCAGCCTGAACCCTAGCGGGGGCTTAACTCAAGAGACCCAGTACTTC; cdr3_aa: CASSLNPSGGLTQETQYF
v_call: TRBV5-6; d_call: -; clone_size: -; j_call: TRBJ1-6; cdr3_nt: TGTGCCAGCAGCTCCCCAGGGGAAGAATATAATTCACCCCTCCACTTT; cdr3_aa: CASSSPGEEYNSPLHF
v_call: TRBV3-1/TRBV3-2; d_call: TRBD1; clone_size: -; j_call: TRBJ2-7; cdr3_nt: TGTGCCAGCAGCCACCTACAACAGGGGGCGAGGTCCGAGCAGTACTTC; cdr3_aa: CASSHLQQGARSEQYF
v_call: TRBV11-3; d_call: -; clone_size: -; j_call: TRBJ2-1; cdr3_nt: TGTGCCAGCAGTCTAGCCTCCAATGAGCAGTTCTTC; cdr3_aa: CASSLASNEQFF
v_call: TRBV24-1; d_call: TRBD1; clone_size: -; j_call: TRBJ2-3; cdr3_nt: TGTGCCACCAGTGATTTGCAAGGCGGACAGGGTGCCGATACGCAGTATTTT; cdr3_aa: CATSDLQGGQGADTQYF
v_call: TRBV18; d_call: TRBD1; clone_size: once; j_call: TRBJ1-1; cdr3_nt: TGTGCCAGCTCACTGGGACAGATGAACACTGAAGCTTTCTTT; cdr3_aa: CASSLGQMNTEAFF
v_call: TRBV5-4; d_call: -; clone_size: -; j_call: TRBJ2-1; cdr3_nt: TGTGCCAGCAGCCCTCCAGCTAGCTCCTACAATGAGCAGTTCTTC; cdr3_aa: CASSPPASSYNEQFF
v_call: TRBV10-2; d_call: TRBD1; clone_size: -; j_call: TRBJ1-6; cdr3_nt: TGCGCCAGCAGCCAGGTGACAGGGGATCCCTATAATTCACCCCTCCACTTT; cdr3_aa: CASSQVTGDPYNSPLHF
v_call: TRBV6-1; d_call: -; clone_size: -; j_call: TRBJ1-2; cdr3_nt: TGTGCCAGCAGTGAAGGGGTGGGCCCTGGCTATGGCTACACCTTC; cdr3_aa: CASSEGVGPGYGYTF
v_call: TRBV4-1; d_call: -; clone_size: once; j_call: TRBJ1-3; cdr3_nt: TGCGCCAGCAGCCTTAGTCCGGGAAGCCAAACAAACACCATATATTTT; cdr3_aa: CASSLSPGSQTNTIYF
v_call: TRBV6-5; d_call: -; clone_size: -; j_call: TRBJ2-1; cdr3_nt: TGTGCCAGCAGTTACTCGAGCGCGCAAGGGAATGAGCAGTTCTTC; cdr3_aa: CASSYSSAQGNEQFF
v_call: TRBV5-1; d_call: -; clone_size: -; j_call: TRBJ1-1; cdr3_nt: TGCGCCAGCAGCTTGGCGTCTGGTAGGGTGAACACTGAAGCTTTCTTT; cdr3_aa: CASSLASGRVNTEAFF
v_call: TRBV5-1; d_call: -; clone_size: once; j_call: TRBJ1-1; cdr3_nt: TGCGCCAGCAGCTTGGCCGCAGGACCTTACGCTGAAGCTTTCTTT; cdr3_aa: CASSLAAGPYAEAFF
v_call: TRBV6-5; d_call: -; clone_size: -; j_call: TRBJ2-5; cdr3_nt: TGTGCCAGCAGTTACTCCCAGGGAGGGACCCAGTACTTC; cdr3_aa: CASSYSQGGTQYF
v_call: TRBV6-5; d_call: -; clone_size: -; j_call: TRBJ1-1; cdr3_nt: TGTGCCAGCGGGAGGGTAACCGCCACTAACACTGAAGCTTTCTTT; cdr3_aa: CASGRVTATNTEAFF
v_call: TRBV28; d_call: -; clone_size: -; j_call: TRBJ1-1; cdr3_nt: TGTGCCAGCAGTTTTTGGACTATGAACACTGAAGCTTTCTTT; cdr3_aa: CASSFWTMNTEAFF
v_call: TRBV28; d_call: TRBD1; clone_size: -; j_call: TRBJ2-7; cdr3_nt: TGTGCCAGCAGTTCAGAGGGGGACAGACGATACGAGCAGTACTTC; cdr3_aa: CASSSEGDRRYEQYF
v_call: TRBV21-1; d_call: -; clone_size: -; j_call: TRBJ2-2; cdr3_nt: TGTGCCAGCAGCAAGAACAGGGGGGTCACCGGGGAGCTGTTTTTT; cdr3_aa: CASSKNRGVTGELFF
v_call: TRBV11-2; d_call: -; clone_size: -; j_call: TRBJ2-1; cdr3_nt: TGTGCCGCCGAGTATAAGGGGACCTACAATGAGCAGTTCTTC; cdr3_aa: CAAEYKGTYNEQFF
v_call: TRBV2; d_call: -; clone_size: -; j_call: TRBJ2-1; cdr3_nt: TGTGCCAGCAGTGTTGGGGGCTCATACAATGAGCAGTTCTTC; cdr3_aa: CASSVGGSYNEQFF
v_call: TRBV13; d_call: -; clone_size: -; j_call: TRBJ2-1; cdr3_nt: TGTGCCAGCAGCTCAAATCGGGGTGAAAATGAGCAGTTCTTC; cdr3_aa: CASSSNRGENEQFF
v_call: TRBV4-3; d_call: -; clone_size: -; j_call: TRBJ2-7; cdr3_nt: TGCGCCAGCAGCCAGCTCGCGGACGGGAGCTACGAGCAGTACTTC; cdr3_aa: CASSQLADGSYEQYF
v_call: TRBV7-3; d_call: -; clone_size: -; j_call: TRBJ2-2; cdr3_nt: TGTGCCAGCAGCGCGGGACTCACGAACACCGGGGAGCTGTTTTTT; cdr3_aa: CASSAGLTNTGELFF
v_call: TRBV7-9; d_call: TRBD2; clone_size: -; j_call: TRBJ2-1; cdr3_nt: TGTGCCAGCAGCCCCCCGAGAGATAGCGGGGATAAGGGGGAGCAGTTCTTC; cdr3_aa: CASSPPRDSGDKGEQFF
v_call: TRBV19; d_call: -; clone_size: -; j_call: TRBJ1-6; cdr3_nt: TGTGCCAGTTCCGAGAAGGGCCATTCACCCCTCCACTTT; cdr3_aa: CASSEKGHSPLHF
v_call: TRBV28; d_call: TRBD1; clone_size: -; j_call: TRBJ2-2; cdr3_nt: TGTGCCAGCAGAGTGACAGGGACGGGCACCGGGGAGCTGTTTTTT; cdr3_aa: CASRVTGTGTGELFF
v_call: TRBV18; d_call: -; clone_size: -; j_call: TRBJ1-4; cdr3_nt: TGTGCCACCGGCGGCGGGACACCCAATGAAAAACTGTTTTTT; cdr3_aa: CATGGGTPNEKLFF
v_call: TRBV3-1/TRBV3-2; d_call: -; clone_size: once; j_call: TRBJ2-2; cdr3_nt: TGTGCCAGCAGCCAAGCCCCACTAGACACCGGGGAGCTGTTTTTT; cdr3_aa: CASSQAPLDTGELFF
v_call: TRBV20-1; d_call: -; clone_size: -; j_call: TRBJ2-3; cdr3_nt: TGCAGTGCTAGATCGGGGATTTGGACTTATTTT; cdr3_aa: CSARSGIWTYF
v_call: TRBV6-2/TRBV6-3; d_call: -; clone_size: few; j_call: TRBJ2-1; cdr3_nt: TGTGCCAGCAGTTCTCGACCCCGCAATGAGCAGTTCTTC; cdr3_aa: CASSSRPRNEQFF
v_call: TRBV29-1; d_call: TRBD1; clone_size: -; j_call: TRBJ1-2; cdr3_nt: TGCAGCGTTGAGGGACAGACGAACTATGGCTACACCTTC; cdr3_aa: CSVEGQTNYGYTF
v_call: TRBV30; d_call: -; clone_size: -; j_call: TRBJ1-1; cdr3_nt: TGTGCCTGGAGTGTGAAGGCGGGCACTGAAGCTTTCTTT; cdr3_aa: CAWSVKAGTEAFF
v_call: TRBV6-5; d_call: -; clone_size: -; j_call: TRBJ1-4; cdr3_nt: TGTGCCAGCAGTTCAGGTTCAACTAATGAAAAACTGTTTTTT; cdr3_aa: CASSSGSTNEKLFF
v_call: TRBV6-5; d_call: -; clone_size: -; j_call: TRBJ1-1; cdr3_nt: TGTGCCAGCAGTTACCCCAACGGAGGGAACACTGAAGCTTTCTTT; cdr3_aa: CASSYPNGGNTEAFF
v_call: TRBV5-1; d_call: -; clone_size: -; j_call: TRBJ2-2; cdr3_nt: TGCGCCAGCAGCTCGGACACTGTCACCGGGGAGCTGTTTTTT; cdr3_aa: CASSSDTVTGELFF
v_call: TRBV19; d_call: -; clone_size: -; j_call: TRBJ2-3; cdr3_nt: TGTGCCAGTTCAATCCAGGGTGTCGGCACAGATACGCAGTATTTT; cdr3_aa: CASSIQGVGTDTQYF
v_call: TRBV27; d_call: -; clone_size: few; j_call: TRBJ2-3; cdr3_nt: TGTGCCAGCAGTTTAAGGGCCAACCCCTACCAAGGTACGCAGTATTTT; cdr3_aa: CASSLRANPYQGTQYF
v_call: TRBV28; d_call: -; clone_size: few; j_call: TRBJ2-3; cdr3_nt: TGTGCCAGCAGTCCCCGATTCTCTAGCACAGATACGCAGTATTTT; cdr3_aa: CASSPRFSSTDTQYF
v_call: TRBV13; d_call: TRBD2; clone_size: -; j_call: TRBJ2-3; cdr3_nt: TGTGCCAGCAGCTTAGGCCTGGGACTAGTGAAAGATACGCAGTATTTT; cdr3_aa: CASSLGLGLVKDTQYF
v_call: TRBV4-2; d_call: TRBD1; clone_size: -; j_call: TRBJ2-7; cdr3_nt: TGTGCCAGCAGCCAAATCGGGACAGGGAACGAGCAGTACTTC; cdr3_aa: CASSQIGTGNEQYF
v_call: TRBV19; d_call: -; clone_size: -; j_call: TRBJ1-2; cdr3_nt: TGTGCCAGTAGCACGGACAGTCTTACTGGCTACACCTTC; cdr3_aa: CASSTDSLTGYTF
v_call: TRBV9; d_call: -; clone_size: -; j_call: TRBJ2-3; cdr3_nt: TGTGCCAGCAGCGTAAGGGGCCAAAGGACAGATACGCAGTATTTT; cdr3_aa: CASSVRGQRTDTQYF
v_call: TRBV12-5; d_call: -; clone_size: -; j_call: TRBJ1-6; cdr3_nt: TGTGCTAGTGGACTTTCCCATGGGTCACCCCTCCACTTT; cdr3_aa: CASGLSHGSPLHF
v_call: TRBV4-1; d_call: TRBD1; clone_size: -; j_call: TRBJ1-5; cdr3_nt: TGCGCCAGCAGCTCTCCAGGGGGGGGTAGCAATCAGCCCCAGCATTTT; cdr3_aa: CASSSPGGGSNQPQHF
v_call: TRBV6-1; d_call: TRBD2; clone_size: -; j_call: TRBJ2-5; cdr3_nt: TGTGCCAGCAGTGAAGTAGCGGGGTTAGGGGAGACCCAGTACTTC; cdr3_aa: CASSEVAGLGETQYF
v_call: TRBV7-9; d_call: -; clone_size: -; j_call: TRBJ1-4; cdr3_nt: TGTGCCAGCAGCTTAGATCGGGGTATCGGTGAAAAACTGTTTTTT; cdr3_aa: CASSLDRGIGEKLFF
v_call: TRBV5-5; d_call: -; clone_size: -; j_call: TRBJ1-1; cdr3_nt: TGTGCCAGCAGCCCGGTGGCCCCATGGGCTGAAGCTTTCTTT; cdr3_aa: CASSPVAPWAEAFF
v_call: TRBV30; d_call: TRBD1; clone_size: -; j_call: TRBJ1-1; cdr3_nt: TGTGCCTTGCAGCCGGGACAGGGGGTTACTGAAGCTTTCTTT; cdr3_aa: CALQPGQGVTEAFF
v_call: TRBV21-1; d_call: -; clone_size: -; j_call: TRBJ1-1; cdr3_nt: TGTGCCAGCAGGGACAGACAGAACACTGAAGCTTTCTTT; cdr3_aa: CASRDRQNTEAFF